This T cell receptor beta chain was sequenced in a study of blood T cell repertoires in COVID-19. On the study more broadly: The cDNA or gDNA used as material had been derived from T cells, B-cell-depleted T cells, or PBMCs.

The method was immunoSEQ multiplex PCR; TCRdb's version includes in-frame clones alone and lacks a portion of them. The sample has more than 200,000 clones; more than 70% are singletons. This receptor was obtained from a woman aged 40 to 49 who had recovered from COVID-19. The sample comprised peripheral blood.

CDR3 nucleotides: TGTGCCAGCAGCTTGGATCAGGGACAGGGGGCGAATGAGCAGTTCTTC. Translated: CASSLDQGQGANEQFF. The chain uses TRBV5-4 and TRBJ2-1, with TRBD1 matching over 12 bases. Trimming cost V 0 bases and J 7 bases; bases outside gene matches: 5. The CDR3 covers 16 residues. Germline V gives CDR1 SGHNT, CDR2 YYREEE (reference sequence).